These T cell receptor beta chains were read from a single sample in a study of coeliac disease. Only in-frame clones appear in the TCRdb table, and some are missing; sequencing was by immunoSEQ multiplex PCR. The sample lists around 5,000 clones, roughly 70% occurring once. Sequenced material: lymphocytes from the gut lamina propria. The receptors were sampled from a man in his 70s with active celiac disease. Both conserved end residues are part of each CDR3. D genes are given only for firm matches. Only some rows state a clone size, as once, few, many or a class for expanded clones.

TRBJ2-2 - TRBV28 TRBD2 16 CASTYLAGGLTGELFF TGTGCCAGCACATATTTAGCGGGGGGGCTCACCGGGGAGCTGTTTTTT
TRBJ1-2 - TRBV18 - 14 CASSPQGRNYGYTF TGTGCCAGCTCACCACAAGGGAGGAACTATGGCTACACCTTC
TRBJ2-1 few TRBV10-3 TRBD1 13 CATAGTGNNEQFF TGTGCCACCGCCGGGACAGGGAACAATGAGCAGTTCTTC
TRBJ2-5 - TRBV10-1 - 12 CASSENGETQYF TGCGCCAGCAGTGAGAACGGGGAGACCCAGTACTTC
TRBJ1-4 - TRBV9 - 16 CASSPGRADFNEKLFF TGTGCCAGCAGCCCAGGTCGTGCAGATTTCAATGAAAAACTGTTTTTT
TRBJ1-5 - TRBV7-9 TRBD1 19 CASSPPTGQNFYSNQPQHF TGTGCCAGCAGCCCGCCCACGGGACAGAATTTTTATAGCAATCAGCCCCAGCATTTT
TRBJ2-7 - TRBV7-9 TRBD2 17 CASSLAGTSGTLGEQYF TGTGCCAGCAGCTTAGCAGGGACTAGCGGGACGCTTGGAGAGCAGTACTTC
TRBJ1-5 once TRBV5-1 - 14 CASNGESPGQPQHF TGCGCCAGCAATGGAGAGTCCCCTGGGCAGCCCCAGCATTTT
TRBJ1-6 - TRBV30 - 14 CAWSEFGANSPLHF TGTGCCTGGAGTGAGTTTGGAGCAAATTCACCCCTCCACTTT
TRBJ1-1 few TRBV7-2 TRBD1 13 CASSQGQGEEAFF TGTGCCAGCAGCCAGGGACAGGGGGAGGAAGCTTTCTTT
TRBJ1-2 - TRBV29-1 TRBD1 12 CSAAGGWYGYTF TGCAGCGCCGCAGGGGGGTGGTATGGCTACACCTTC
TRBJ1-2 - TRBV18 - 16 CASSPRTATSNYGYTF TGTGCCAGCTCACCGCGGACAGCAACCTCAAACTATGGCTACACCTTC
TRBJ1-1 once TRBV27 - 14 CASSFGGAVTEAFF TGTGCCAGCAGTTTCGGTGGGGCGGTCACTGAAGCTTTCTTT
TRBJ1-2 - TRBV28 - 14 CASTPGGRYDGYTF TGTGCCAGCACCCCCGGTGGGAGATATGATGGCTACACCTTC
TRBJ2-3 - TRBV11-2 TRBD1 14 CASSIGQVADTQYF TGTGCCAGCAGCATCGGACAGGTAGCCGATACGCAGTATTTT
TRBJ2-5 - TRBV5-4 TRBD2 16 CASSLRLAARRETQYF TGTGCCAGCAGCTTAAGACTAGCGGCGCGGCGAGAGACCCAGTACTTC
TRBJ1-2 once TRBV11-2 - 13 CASTANREGGYTF TGTGCCAGCACCGCGAACAGGGAGGGTGGCTACACCTTC
TRBJ1-2 few TRBV29-1 - 17 CSVEGWIRVPPNYGYTF TGCAGCGTTGAAGGGTGGATCCGGGTACCCCCTAACTATGGCTACACCTTC
TRBJ2-5 few TRBV18 - 13 CASSPTRGETQYF TGTGCCAGCTCCCCCACCAGGGGAGAGACCCAGTACTTC
TRBJ1-2 - TRBV6-5 TRBD1 14 CASSQTGGVYGYTF TGTGCCAGCAGTCAAACAGGGGGCGTCTATGGCTACACCTTC
TRBJ1-1 - TRBV9 - 14 CASSEGGMNTEAFF TGTGCCAGCAGCGAGGGGGGGATGAACACTGAAGCTTTCTTT
TRBJ2-7 few TRBV7-6 - 15 CASSLMGQGQHEQYF TGTGCCAGCAGCTTAATGGGGCAGGGCCAACACGAGCAGTACTTC
TRBJ1-1 - TRBV18 - 15 CASSPLRDTYTEAFF TGTGCCAGCTCACCCCTCCGGGACACGTACACTGAAGCTTTCTTT
TRBJ2-1 - TRBV19 TRBD2 11 CASTAGGAKFF TGTGCCAGTACCGCGGGGGGGGCGAAGTTCTTC
TRBJ1-1 - TRBV2 - 13 CASGHNMNTEAFF TGTGCCAGCGGACATAACATGAACACTGAAGCTTTCTTT
TRBJ1-4 - TRBV5-6 - 17 CASSSNYGVRTNEKLFF TGTGCCAGCAGCTCCAATTACGGGGTTCGAACTAATGAAAAACTGTTTTTT
TRBJ1-4 - TRBV7-8 - 12 CASSYNGEKLFF TGTGCCAGCAGCTACAATGGTGAAAAACTGTTTTTT
TRBJ2-1 - TRBV19 - 15 CASSTLGGTATKQFF TGTGCCAGTAGTACATTGGGAGGTACGGCAACAAAGCAGTTCTTC
TRBJ2-5 - TRBV27 - 15 CASSLSRQHQETQYF TGTGCCAGCAGTTTATCTCGACAGCACCAAGAGACCCAGTACTTC
TRBJ2-1 - TRBV5-1 - 14 CASRGEVGYNEQFF TGCGCCAGCAGAGGTGAGGTCGGCTACAATGAGCAGTTCTTC
TRBJ2-1 few TRBV6-6 TRBD2 12 CASTLAGGEQFF TGTGCCAGCACTCTAGCGGGTGGGGAGCAGTTCTTC
TRBJ2-3 - TRBV28 - 15 CASSLGLDYTDTQYF TGTGCCAGCAGTTTAGGTCTCGACTACACAGATACGCAGTATTTT
TRBJ1-6 - TRBV27 - 14 CASSLVGSVSPLHF TGTGCCAGCAGTTTGGTCGGGAGCGTTTCACCCCTCCACTTT
TRBJ1-1 - TRBV28 - 13 CASSPGELPEAFF TGTGCCAGCAGCCCGGGAGAGCTCCCTGAAGCTTTCTTT
TRBJ2-7 - TRBV5-4 TRBD2 15 CASSLSWTSGYEQYF TGTGCCAGCAGCTTGTCATGGACTAGCGGCTACGAGCAGTACTTC
TRBJ1-1 - TRBV30 - 15 CAWRDWAGGDTEAFF TGTGCCTGGAGAGACTGGGCAGGAGGGGACACTGAAGCTTTCTTT
TRBJ2-7 - TRBV5-6 TRBD2 14 CASSPLAAPYEQYF TGTGCCAGCAGCCCACTAGCGGCCCCTTACGAGCAGTACTTC
TRBJ2-7 - TRBV11-2 TRBD1 15 CASSLGSQGASEQYF TGTGCCAGCAGCTTAGGGTCCCAGGGGGCCTCCGAGCAGTACTTC
TRBJ2-5 - TRBV7-3 - 13 CASSFQRSEQKYF TGTGCCAGCAGCTTCCAACGTTCGGAGCAAAAGTACTTC
TRBJ2-2 - TRBV5-1 - 18 CASSLYPTAGSNTGELFF TGCGCCAGCAGCTTGTATCCTACCGCGGGCTCGAACACCGGGGAGCTGTTTTTT
TRBJ2-7 - TRBV19 - 13 CASSTQDSYEQYF TGTGCCAGTAGTACCCAGGACTCCTACGAGCAGTACTTC
TRBJ1-6 - TRBV7-6 TRBD1 12 CATGQGNSPLHF TGTGCCACGGGACAGGGCAATTCACCCCTCCACTTT
TRBJ2-7 - TRBV5-1 TRBD1 14 CASSPGQGAEEQYF TGCGCCAGCAGCCCGGGACAGGGAGCGGAAGAGCAGTACTTC
TRBJ2-1 once TRBV7-8 TRBD2 16 CASSLLSSGIYNEQFF TGTGCCAGCAGCTTATTGTCTAGCGGGATCTACAATGAGCAGTTCTTC
TRBJ2-7 - TRBV10-2 TRBD1 13 CASSVGQGNEQYF TGCGCCAGCAGTGTTGGACAGGGCAACGAGCAGTACTTC
TRBJ1-1 - TRBV18 - 15 CASSSTGVMGTEAFF TGTGCCAGCTCATCGACAGGCGTTATGGGGACTGAAGCTTTCTTT
TRBJ2-1 - TRBV28 - 19 CASSSSGRVEGSSYNEQFF TGTGCCAGCAGTTCCTCCGGAAGGGTGGAGGGGAGCTCCTACAATGAGCAGTTCTTC
TRBJ1-2 - TRBV29-1 - 13 CSVDTGLNYGYTF TGCAGCGTCGACACAGGGCTTAACTATGGCTACACCTTC
TRBJ2-5 - TRBV28 TRBD1 16 CASSTRGTGGFETQYF TGTGCCAGCAGCACTCGCGGGACAGGGGGGTTCGAGACCCAGTACTTC
TRBJ1-2 - TRBV5-5 - 14 CASSLAAGVDGYTF TGTGCCAGCAGCTTGGCTGCAGGGGTGGATGGCTACACCTTC
TRBJ2-2 - TRBV5-1 - 15 CASSLSPVNTGELFF TGCGCCAGCAGCTTGTCCCCAGTGAACACCGGGGAGCTGTTTTTT
TRBJ2-6 - TRBV5-6 - 15 CASSSRDSGANVLTF TGTGCCAGCAGCTCTCGGGACTCTGGGGCCAACGTCCTGACTTTC